The text below deals with one TCR beta chain. Its cognate antigen is unknown. Use of 60 Vbeta and 13 Jbeta primers characterized the PCR. Authors' data handling: In a later analysis, 75 million to 85 million unique TCR beta chains included roughly 11 million shared by two or more donors. Profiled with immunoSEQ multiplex PCR; TCRdb holds only in-frame clones, not every one. That table furnishes V, J and clone size, whereas the DNA furnished D and trimming. The sample yields around 82,000 clones, 78% seen once. The CDR3 totals 16 residues. V trimming: 0 bases; J trimming: 5 bases; junction bases outside the gene matches: 7. Germline values: CDR1 SGHTA, CDR2 FQGNSA. This sample was taken from a study of cytomegalovirus exposure and HLA in healthy donors. Study-wide findings and caveats: Later on, an analysis showed TCR association rates differing by HLA locus, with DRB1 the most and HLA-C the fewest. Highly shared variants forming one cluster were likely a sequencing artifact.

The receptor's source is a male donor in good health and CMV-seropositive. The chain uses TRBV7-2 and TRBJ2-5; 9 bases align to TRBD2. Sequenced material: PBMCs. The CDR3 nucleotides are TGTGCCAGCAGCTTAGCCCTAGCGGGGTTGCTGGAGACCCAGTACTTC. Translating gives CASSLALAGLLETQYF.